This T cell receptor beta chain was sequenced in a study of blood T cell repertoires in COVID-19. Overall study context: The origin of the acute and convalescent COVID-19 samples was the United States, Italy and Spain. From T cells, B-cell-depleted T cells, or PBMCs came the material, which was cDNA or gDNA.

Original data processing: Amplification with reference gene primers provided the estimates of nucleated cell counts. Measured with immunoSEQ multiplex PCR; TCRdb has only the in-frame clones, and not every one. The V and J calls and clone size come from that table; D and trimming were worked out from the DNA. The sample holds 250,000 to 350,000 clones, just over 85% seen once. Sequencing used peripheral blood. The clonotype originates from a woman in her 30s with active or convalescent COVID-19.

CDR3 in DNA: TGTGCCAGCAGCGTCCTCCGGATTAGCGGGGGCGCCTGGAATGAGCAGTTCTTC. This translates into CASSVLRISGGAWNEQFF. This chain joins TRBV5-8 and TRBJ2-1; TRBD2 agrees at 9 bases. J lost 7 bases, V lost 4 bases, and 18 bases had no gene match. Germline assignment: CDR1 SGHTS and CDR2 YDEGEE. The CDR3 length is 18 residues.